A selection of T cell receptor beta chains follows, all from one sample in a study of shared clonotypes between healthy human individuals. Sequenced by immunoSEQ multiplex PCR; TCRdb stores in-frame clones only, minus some. The data hold a few million clones, with about 92% observed a single time. The sample was naive CD4+ T cells from PBMCs. These TCRs come from a young man in good health. Some clones in this sample may be carry-over from other donors' samples. Both conserved end residues are part of each CDR3.

v_call cdr3_aa
TRBV9 CASSPDDYNEQFF
TRBV21-1 CASSNGLPRELFF
TRBV4-2 CASSRGQGAYEQYF
TRBV11-2 CASSRGAGGRANEQFF
TRBV6-1 CASSGTVLNSGNTIYF
TRBV27 CASKPGRLAGEQFF
TRBV6-5 CASSPLGMNTEAFF
TRBV5-1 CASSSGLQETQYF
TRBV28 CASSLSRSQQTQYF
TRBV7-2 CASSSQQGQGAREQFF
TRBV5-1 CASSLGASAYSEQFF
TRBV29-1 CSVGGTSGTGEVF
TRBV28 CASSLYGYEQYF
TRBV30 CAWSLGHLNQPQHF
TRBV2 CASSGLFKNIQYF
TRBV5-1 CASSSAGEQETQYF
TRBV7-6 CASSLSPGVYEQYF
TRBV7-9 CASSPYNEQFF
TRBV5-1 CASSFGPVNYEQYF
TRBV5-1 CASSPGQGPLTDTQYF
TRBV10-1 CASSEGQGYTEAFF
TRBV5-1 CASSHGRGGRPYEQYF
TRBV19 CASGEGEMTAVNEKLFF
TRBV5-6 CASSRPGPGNYGYTF
TRBV28 CASRNSGPRGPEQYF
TRBV5-4 CASGSSGFNTEAFF
TRBV20-1 CSARSGSEQYF
TRBV6-6 CASRDSGTPSSQYF
TRBV7-8 CASSAGLPTYNEQFF
TRBV2 CASRVWGEGPLYF
TRBV6-6 CASTTPGGPNQPQHF
TRBV7-3 CASSLSNTGELFF
TRBV4-2 CASSRRLAGHGEQFF
TRBV15 CATSRAQGGQPQHF
TRBV5-6 CASSFASGRANEQFF
TRBV28 CASRTGGWETQYF
TRBV7-9 CASTGTSGGETQYF
TRBV19 CASSIDQWSGSYEQYF
TRBV4-3 CASSQEVMGITEAFF
TRBV7-2 CASSSRTGGNNEQFF
TRBV9 CASSVGPEGWETQYF
TRBV6-1 CASRGQGDGDIQYF
TRBV18 CASSPLDREEQYF
TRBV7-3 CASSLGAGLNTEAFF
TRBV29-1 CSVGLAPSGELFF
TRBV29-1 CSVDRGWGTEAFF
TRBV25-1 CASSSVNSGANVLTF
TRBV5-4 CASSSILNRGNEQFF
TRBV7-3 CASSLSFVQNTGELFF
TRBV7-9 CASSLVRTDTQYF
TRBV4-1 CASSQDPANNEQFF
TRBV6-6 CASSYDGNQPQHF
TRBV6-6 CASSRGTGVVEQYF
TRBV18 CASSRPGTGPSTDTQYF